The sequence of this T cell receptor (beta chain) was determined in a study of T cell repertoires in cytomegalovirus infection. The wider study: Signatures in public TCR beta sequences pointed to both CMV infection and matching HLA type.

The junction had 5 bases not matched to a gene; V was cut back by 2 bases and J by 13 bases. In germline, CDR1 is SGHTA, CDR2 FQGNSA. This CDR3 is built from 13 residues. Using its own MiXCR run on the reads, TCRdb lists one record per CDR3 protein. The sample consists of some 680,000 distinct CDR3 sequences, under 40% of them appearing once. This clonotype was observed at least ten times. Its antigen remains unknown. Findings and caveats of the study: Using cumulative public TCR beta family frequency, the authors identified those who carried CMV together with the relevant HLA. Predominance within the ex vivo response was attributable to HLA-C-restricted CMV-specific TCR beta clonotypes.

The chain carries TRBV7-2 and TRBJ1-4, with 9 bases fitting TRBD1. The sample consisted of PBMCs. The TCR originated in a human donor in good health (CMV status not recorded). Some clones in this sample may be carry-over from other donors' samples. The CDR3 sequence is CASSLSRGQGLFF. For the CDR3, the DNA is TGTGCCAGCAGCTTATCCCGGGGACAGGGACTGTTTTTT.